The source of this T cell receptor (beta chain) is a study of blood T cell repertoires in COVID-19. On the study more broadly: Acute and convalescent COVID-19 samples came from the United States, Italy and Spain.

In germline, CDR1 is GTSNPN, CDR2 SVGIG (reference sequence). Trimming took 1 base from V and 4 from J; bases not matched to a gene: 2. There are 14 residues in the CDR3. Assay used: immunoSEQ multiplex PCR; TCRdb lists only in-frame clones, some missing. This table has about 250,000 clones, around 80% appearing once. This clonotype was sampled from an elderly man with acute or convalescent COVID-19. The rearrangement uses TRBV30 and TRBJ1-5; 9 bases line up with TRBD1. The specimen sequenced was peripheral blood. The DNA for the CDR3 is TGTGCCTGGAGTGCCGACAGGGGGAATCAGCCCCAGCATTTT. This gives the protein CAWSADRGNQPQHF.